These 18 T cell receptor beta chains came from one sample sequenced in a study of post-analysis software for immune sequencing data. TCR beta cDNA libraries included unique molecular identifiers. MiXCR, run by TCRdb on the PCR reads, gives a single entry per CDR3 protein. Of roughly 410,000 distinct CDR3 sequences listed, about a third are singletons. Which antigens these TCRs recognize remains unknown. General study points: A handful of TRBV segments, including TRBV5-6, TRBV5-1 and TRBV20-1, were more frequent in patients than controls.

Sequenced material: blood. Receptors originate from a girl aged 5-17 years with multiple sclerosis.

This clonotype was seen a handful of times. CDR3 in DNA: TGTGCCAGCAGCACCAGGACAGGGATCGGCAATGAGCAGTTCTTC. Its translation: CASSTRTGIGNEQFF. This sequence joins TRBV13 and TRBJ2-1; 8 nucleotides match TRBD1. Per germline, CDR1 PRHDT and CDR2 FYEKMQ (reference sequence). The CDR3 covers 15 residues. Trimming cost V 5 bases and J 6 bases; bases outside gene matches: 9.

This clonotype was detected only a few times. The V gene is TRBV6-5, the J gene TRBJ2-5; the D gene is possibly TRBD1 (6 bases). The CDR3 is 15 residues long. The V end was cut by 4 bases, the J end by 2 bases, with 14 bases between. CDR1 and CDR2 from the germline V gene are MNHEY and SVGAGI. CDR3 sequence reads: CASSSQGIGQETQYF. In nucleotides, the CDR3 is TGTGCCAGCAGTTCGCAGGGGATAGGTCAAGAGACCCAGTACTTC.

This chain uses TRBV20-1 with TRBJ2-5; TRBD2 matches at 7 bases. This CDR3 contains 14 residues. Germline V lookup: CDR1 DFQATT, CDR2 SNEGSKA (reference sequence). Trimming removed 5 bases from V and 1 base from J; junction bases left unmatched: 7. The DNA of the CDR3 is TGCAGTGCTTTTAGGCCTAGCGGCCAAGAGACCCAGTACTTC. Its translation: CSAFRPSGQETQYF.

This clonotype was picked up a small number of times. The CDR3 sequence: CSARDRPGVSGELFF. The CDR3 bases are TGCAGTGCTAGAGATAGGCCCGGGGTGAGCGGGGAGCTGTTTTTT. The V gene is TRBV20-1, the J gene TRBJ2-2; a possible D gene is TRBD2 (5 bases). Germline CDR1 reads DFQATT; CDR2 reads SNEGSKA (reference sequence). V was cut by 0 bases and J by 7 bases, with 15 bases left in between. The CDR3 runs 15 residues.

This clonotype was detected only a few times. The chain employs TRBV4-1 and TRBJ2-1, with 8 bases lining up with TRBD2. The V gene end was trimmed by 0 bases and the J gene end by 10 bases; junction bases not matched to a gene: 14. The germline V gene encodes CDR1 MGHRA and CDR2 YSYEKL. The CDR3 sequence is 17 residues long. The DNA of the CDR3 is TGCGCCAGCAGCCAAGACTTGAGCGGGGGAATAGTTGGGGAGCAGTTCTTC. Its protein product is CASSQDLSGGIVGEQFF.

The rearrangement uses TRBV4-3 and TRBJ2-2, with a tentative D call TRBD2 (5 bases). The CDR3 spans 17 residues. V lost 0 bases, J lost 3 bases, and 14 bases lay in between. Germline V lookup: CDR1 LGHNA, CDR2 YSLEER. In DNA form, the CDR3 reads TGCGCCAGCAGCCAAGAACCCCGCACTAGTTACACCGGGGAGCTGTTTTTT. Translation gives CASSQEPRTSYTGELFF.

A remark on this clonotype: The CDR3 does not end in the conserved phenylalanine or tryptophan, so this is likely a read error. V usage is TRBV20-1 and J usage is TRBJ2-5; D may be TRBD1 or TRBD2 (6 bases each). CDR3 size: 13 residues. With 3 bases removed from V and 4 bases from J, the gap between germline ends came to 12 bases. Germline V gives CDR1 DFQATT, CDR2 SNEGSKA (reference sequence). Here the CDR3 reads CSARGGRPETQYS. CDR3 nucleotides: TGCAGTGCTAGGGGGGGCAGACCAGAGACCCAGTACTCC.

The chain has TRBV4-3 and TRBJ2-7; 7 bases map to TRBD2. The DNA end lines up better with TRBJ2-5; the J call may be wrong. This CDR3 has 16 amino acids. Germline CDR1 and CDR2: LGHNA and YSLEER. The CDR3 coding sequence is TGCGCCAGCAGCCCAGATGGACTAGGGAATTCGGAGACCCAGTACTTC. The encoded protein is CASSPDGLGNSETQYF.

This clonotype showed up just a few times. The CDR3 sequence: CASSATGSRGVYGYTF. The DNA for the CDR3 is TGTGCCAGCAGCGCGACCGGGTCTAGGGGGGTATATGGCTACACCTTC. V usage is TRBV6-1 and J usage is TRBJ1-2; TRBD1 might be the D (6 bases). The CDR3 has 16 residues. Trimming cost V 6 bases and J 5 bases, with 22 bases left between them. Germline CDR1 and CDR2: MNHNS and SASEGT.

This clonotype was seen a few times. This sequence joins TRBV13 and TRBJ2-1; TRBD1 matches 7 bases. The germline V gene has CDR1 PRHDT and CDR2 FYEKMQ (reference sequence). The V and J ends lost 4 bases and 2 bases, in that order; junction bases with no gene match: 8. CDR3 length: 16 amino acids. The CDR3 region is CASSSPLDRAYNEQFF. The CDR3 DNA sequence: TGTGCCAGCAGCTCCCCCTTAGACAGGGCCTACAATGAGCAGTTCTTC.

The CDR3 region has the DNA TGCGCCAGCAGCCAATCAAACGAAGTGGCGCAGTACTTC. It translates to CASSQSNEVAQYF. The chain carries TRBV4-3 and TRBJ2-7; D is unclear. V lost 2 bases to trimming and J lost 9 bases, with 14 bases between them. Germline V CDR1 and CDR2: LGHNA, YSLEER. The CDR3 spans 13 residues.

The V gene is TRBV5-1, the J gene TRBJ1-1, with TRBD1 as a possible D gene (5 bases). The CDR3 spans 15 residues. Germline lookup yields CDR1 SGHRS and CDR2 YFSETQ. V was pared by 4 bases and J by 0 bases, with 13 bases between. This CDR3 reads CASSHSGTVNTEAFF. The CDR3 DNA is TGCGCCAGCAGCCACTCGGGGACCGTGAACACTGAAGCTTTCTTT.

This chain uses TRBV3-1 with TRBJ2-3; D ambiguous. Germline loops: CDR1 LGHDT, CDR2 YNNKEL (reference sequence). This CDR3 contains 13 residues. Trimming left V 5 bases short and J 6 bases short, with 12 bases between. In nucleotides, the CDR3 is TGTGCCAGCAGCTCACCCCCCATCGATACGCAGTATTTT. This sequence encodes CASSSPPIDTQYF.

About this clonotype: One end of the junction varies from germline; a read error may be responsible. This chain connects TRBV12-3 or TRBV12-4 to TRBJ1-1; TRBD1 is a possible D gene (6 bases). There are 12 residues in the CDR3. CDR3 residues: CASGQGNPEAFF. CDR3 sequence (DNA): TGTGCCAGCGGCCAGGGGAACCCTGAAGCTTTCTTT.

This clonotype has only a few counts. This chain links TRBV6-5 with TRBJ2-1; possible D gene TRBD1, 6 bases. Germline V gives CDR1 MNHEY, CDR2 SVGAGI. CDR3 size: 13 residues. The ends were cut back, 2 bases at V and 10 bases at J, with 12 bases in the middle. CDR3 sequence (DNA): TGTGCCAGCAGTTACGTCCCAGGGGACGAGCAGTTCTTC. It translates to CASSYVPGDEQFF.

This clonotype was seen a handful of times. The gene calls are TRBV11-1 and TRBJ2-3; D is unresolved. The germline V gene has CDR1 SGHAT and CDR2 FQDESV (reference sequence). Trimming cost V 6 bases and J 4 bases, with 11 bases left between them. The CDR3 runs 13 residues. CDR3 sequence reads: CASRYGDADTQYF. The CDR3 nucleotides are TGTGCCAGCAGATACGGTGATGCAGATACGCAGTATTTT.

V usage is TRBV6-5 and J usage is TRBJ2-1; a weak D match, TRBD1 (6 bases). V was trimmed by 6 bases and J by 8 bases, leaving 20 bases between them. Germline values: CDR1 MNHEY, CDR2 SVGAGI. CDR3 length: 15 amino acids. The CDR3 sequence: CASSPGAGEWDEQFF. The CDR3 nucleotides read TGTGCCAGCAGCCCCGGGGCAGGGGAATGGGATGAGCAGTTCTTC.

Only a few counts were recorded for this clonotype. The chain carries TRBV10-3 and TRBJ2-1, with D perhaps TRBD1 (7 bases). The CDR3 sequence is 15 residues long. Per the germline V gene, CDR1 is ENHRY and CDR2 is SYGVKD. Trimming cost V 11 bases and J 4 bases, with 21 bases left between them. The CDR3 DNA reads as TGTGCCTCAGGAGGGTCGGGACAGTTGTACAATGAGCAGTTCTTC. It encodes CASGGSGQLYNEQFF.